Listed here are 20 T cell receptor beta chains from one sample, sequenced in a study of blood T cell repertoires in COVID-19. Profiling relied on immunoSEQ multiplex PCR, and the TCRdb table lists in-frame clones only, not all of them. The repertoire holds 150,000 to 200,000 clones, with around 90% as singletons. Material for sequencing was peripheral blood. Receptors originate from a man aged 55-75 years with active or convalescent COVID-19.

The V call is TRBV19, the J call TRBJ2-7; maybe TRBD1 (6 bases). Trimming left V 3 bases short and J 3 bases short, with 9 bases between. This CDR3 is 13 amino acids long. The germline V gene encodes CDR1 LNHDA and CDR2 SQIVND (reference sequence). The CDR3: CASSMGHHYEQYF. The DNA of the CDR3 is TGTGCCAGTAGTATGGGACATCACTACGAGCAGTACTTC.

The gene calls are TRBV18 and TRBJ1-2; D is unclear. This CDR3 region has 12 residues. V dropped 4 bases and J dropped 6 bases, with 9 bases sitting between them. Germline V gene sequence: CDR1 KGHSH, CDR2 LQKENI. CDR3 residues: CASSLSLDGYTF. As DNA, the CDR3 is TGTGCCAGCTCACTCTCTCTAGATGGCTACACCTTC. The full variable domain, completed using reference TRBV18 and TRBJ1-2, is NAGVMQNPRHLVRRRGQEARLRCSPMKGHSHVYWYRQLPEEGLKFMVYLQKENIIDESGMPKERFSAEFPKEGPSILRIQQVVRGDSAAYFCASSLSLDGYTFGSGTRLTVV.

The V gene is TRBV6-1, the J gene TRBJ2-3; 13 positions agree with TRBD2. Trimming took 3 bases from V and 5 from J; bases not matched to a gene: 5. Germline CDR1 is MNHNS and CDR2 is SASEGT. The CDR3 is 16 residues long. The chain's CDR3 is CASSDWTSGGGDTQYF. The CDR3 DNA reads as TGTGCCAGCAGTGACTGGACTAGCGGGGGTGGAGATACGCAGTATTTT.

This clone has a single count. The chain carries TRBV18 and TRBJ1-1, with 11 bases matching TRBD1. Germline V CDR1 and CDR2: KGHSH, LQKENI. V shed 4 bases, J shed 3 bases, and the junction held 13 bases outside the gene matches. The CDR3 has 18 amino acids. The CDR3 loop is CASSHSAGTGGLDTEAFF. The CDR3 coding sequence is TGTGCCAGCTCACACTCCGCCGGGACAGGGGGGTTGGACACTGAAGCTTTCTTT.

The V and J genes are TRBV10-3 and TRBJ1-1, with a possible D match to TRBD1 (6 bases). V was pared by 2 bases and J by 8 bases, with 9 bases between. CDR3 length equals 12 residues. The germline V gene has CDR1 ENHRY and CDR2 SYGVKD. The CDR3 DNA reads as TGTGCCATCAGTGAGGATGACAGGGAAGCTTTCTTT. Protein product: CAISEDDREAFF.

This clone was seen only a few times. J is TRBJ1-5 and V is TRBV27, with 7 bases lining up with TRBD1. CDR3 size: 15 residues. V shed 6 bases, J shed 3 bases, and the junction held 8 bases outside the gene matches. Germline lookup yields CDR1 MNHEY and CDR2 SMNVEV (reference sequence). The CDR3, as DNA: TGTGCCAGCAGGTCGATTGGGACAGACAATCAGCCCCAGCATTTT. Amino acids: CASRSIGTDNQPQHF.

The J gene is TRBJ1-6, the V gene TRBV6-5; D is possibly TRBD1 (5 bases). The CDR3 is made up of 14 amino acids. The germline V and J ends were trimmed by 7 bases and 14 bases, with 21 bases remaining between them. Germline lookup yields CDR1 MNHEY and CDR2 SVGAGI. This CDR3 reads CASNRARELGTLHF. The CDR3 nucleotides are TGTGCCAGCAATAGAGCCAGGGAATTAGGAACCCTCCACTTT.

The sample holds one count of this clone. The chain combines TRBV3-1 (or the pseudogene TRBV3-2) with TRBJ2-7; 8 bases align to TRBD2. The germline V gene encodes CDR1 LGHDT and CDR2 YNNKEL (reference sequence). The CDR3 consists of 14 residues. V was pared by 3 bases and J by 3 bases, with 4 bases of the junction left unmatched. CDR3 in DNA: TGTGCCAGCAGCCAGGGGACTAGGGGCTACGAGCAGTACTTC. Encoded protein: CASSQGTRGYEQYF.

As for this clone: Additional DNA sequences in this sample encode the identical CDR3. The rearrangement uses TRBV19 and TRBJ1-1; no reliable D call. Trimming stripped 3 bases from V and 8 bases from J, with 13 bases between. This CDR3 has 13 amino acids. Germline V gives CDR1 LNHDA, CDR2 SQIVND (reference sequence). CDR3 region: CASSIGGRGEAFF. The CDR3 DNA is TGTGCCAGTAGTATCGGAGGGAGAGGAGAAGCTTTCTTT.

The rearrangement joins TRBV5-1 to TRBJ1-2, with 7 bases fitting TRBD1. CDR1 and CDR2 (germline): SGHRS, YFSETQ. The CDR3 spans 15 residues. V lost 2 bases and J lost 8; bases outside the gene matches: 12. DNA for the CDR3: TGCGCCAGCAGCTTTACCGACAGGGTGTATGAGGGCTACACCTTC. It translates to CASSFTDRVYEGYTF.

The V call is TRBV29-1, the J call TRBJ2-1; D is perhaps TRBD1 (5 bases). The CDR3 extends over 16 amino acids. CDR1 is SQVTM, CDR2 ANQGSEA, per germline. V lost 0 bases and J lost 7, with 19 bases in between. DNA for the CDR3: TGCAGCGTTGAAGATACGGTGTGGGGCCTGAGGAATGAGCAGTTCTTC. Encoded protein: CSVEDTVWGLRNEQFF.

This clone came up once. The J gene is TRBJ1-4, the V gene TRBV2; D uncertain. This CDR3 has 15 residues. The germline V gene has CDR1 SNHLY and CDR2 FYNNEI. V lost 0 bases, J lost 8 bases, and 13 bases lay in between. CDR3 DNA sequence: TGTGCCAGCAGTGAAGCGCCGGGTAGAGGCGAAAAACTGTTTTTT. This codes for CASSEAPGRGEKLFF. The full variable domain, rest sourced from reference TRBV2 and TRBJ1-4, is EPEVTQTPSHQVTQMGQEVILRCVPISNHLYFYWYRQILGQKVEFLVSFYNNEISEKSEIFDDQFSVERPDGSNFTLKIRSTKLEDSAMYFCASSEAPGRGEKLFFGSGTQLSVL.

In this sample, this clone turned up once. V gene TRBV6-5 combines with J gene TRBJ2-7; 9 nucleotides agree with TRBD1. This CDR3 comprises 15 residues. V lost 0 bases, J lost 6 bases, and 6 bases stayed unmatched. CDR1 and CDR2 from the germline V gene are MNHEY and SVGAGI. The DNA for the CDR3 is TGTGCCAGCAGTTACTCGCGGGACAGGGCGGCCGAGCAGTACTTC. Translated: CASSYSRDRAAEQYF.

The CDR3 region is CATMNRAGPFSTDTQYF. CDR3 nucleotide sequence: TGTGCTACAATGAACCGGGCGGGACCTTTTAGCACAGATACGCAGTATTTT. This chain uses TRBV19 with TRBJ2-3, with D tentatively TRBD2 (6 bases). Germline-derived CDR1 and CDR2 are LNHDA and SQIVND (reference sequence). The CDR3 loop spans 17 amino acids. Filled out from reference TRBV19 and TRBJ2-3, the complete variable domain reads DGGITQSPKYLFRKEGQNVTLSCEQNLNHDAMYWYRQDPGQGLRLIYYSQIVNDFQKGDIAEGYSVSREKKESFPLTVTSAQKNPTAFYLCATMNRAGPFSTDTQYFGPGTRLTVL.

This sequence joins TRBV5-1 and TRBJ2-7; 7 positions match TRBD1. The germline gives CDR1 SGHRS, CDR2 YFSETQ. The CDR3 totals 15 residues. J lost 0 bases, V lost 3 bases, and 6 bases had no gene match. The CDR3 DNA reads as TGCGCCAGCAGCTCCCGGACAGGTCCCTCCTACGAGCAGTACTTC. Residues: CASSSRTGPSYEQYF.

The chain recombines TRBV4-1 with TRBJ1-1; 8 bases map to TRBD1. Germline CDR1 is MGHRA and CDR2 is YSYEKL. After removal of 4 bases from V and 2 bases from J, the junction contained 9 bases not matched to a gene. This CDR3 is 16 amino acids long. This CDR3 reads CASSREGQGRNTEAFF. The CDR3 bases are TGCGCCAGCAGCCGGGAAGGACAGGGAAGAAACACTGAAGCTTTCTTT.

The chain carries TRBV11-2 and TRBJ2-7, with TRBD2 matching 13 bases. The V and J ends lost 7 bases and 2 bases, in that order; junction bases with no gene match: 5. Per germline, CDR1 SGHAT and CDR2 FQNNGV. This CDR3 contains 15 residues. CDR3 sequence (DNA): TGTGCCAGCATCCAAGGACTAGCGGGGGCCTACGAGCAGTACTTC. Residues: CASIQGLAGAYEQYF.

This chain links TRBV5-1 with TRBJ1-2; D uncertain. Between the trimmed V and J ends, which lost 4 bases and 0 bases, there was a span of 7 bases. The length of the CDR3 is 13 residues. Germline V CDR1 and CDR2: SGHRS, YFSETQ. The CDR3 DNA is TGCGCCAGCAGCCCAGATTCTAACTATGGCTACACCTTC. It specifies CASSPDSNYGYTF.

The J gene is TRBJ2-7, the V gene TRBV28; the match to TRBD1 covers 9 bases. Trimming removed 6 bases from V and 0 bases from J; junction bases left unmatched: 9. Germline CDR1 reads MDHEN; CDR2 reads SYDVKM. CDR3 size: 16 residues. CDR3 protein: CASRTPGQGSSYEQYF. In DNA, the CDR3 is TGTGCCAGCAGGACTCCGGGACAGGGATCCTCCTACGAGCAGTACTTC.

This chain connects TRBV18 to TRBJ2-7, with D perhaps matching TRBD2 (5 bases). The CDR3 covers 15 residues. CDR1 is KGHSH, CDR2 LQKENI, per germline. With 3 bases removed from V and 5 bases from J, the gap between germline ends came to 17 bases. In nucleotides, the CDR3 is TGTGCCAGCTCACCTGGACTCGCCGGGGTAGACGAGCAGTACTTC. Amino acid sequence: CASSPGLAGVDEQYF.